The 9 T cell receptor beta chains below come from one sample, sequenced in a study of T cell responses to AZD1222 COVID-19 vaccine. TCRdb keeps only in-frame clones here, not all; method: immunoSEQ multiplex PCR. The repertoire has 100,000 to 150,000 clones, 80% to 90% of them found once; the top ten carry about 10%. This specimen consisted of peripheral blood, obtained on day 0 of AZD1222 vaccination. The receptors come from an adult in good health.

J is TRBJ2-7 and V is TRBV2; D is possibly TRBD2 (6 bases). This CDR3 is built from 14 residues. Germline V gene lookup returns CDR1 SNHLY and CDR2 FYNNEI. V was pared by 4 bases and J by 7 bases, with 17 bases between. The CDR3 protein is CASSAGLPPYEQYF. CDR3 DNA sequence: TGTGCCAGCAGTGCGGGACTCCCGCCGTATGAGCAGTACTTC.

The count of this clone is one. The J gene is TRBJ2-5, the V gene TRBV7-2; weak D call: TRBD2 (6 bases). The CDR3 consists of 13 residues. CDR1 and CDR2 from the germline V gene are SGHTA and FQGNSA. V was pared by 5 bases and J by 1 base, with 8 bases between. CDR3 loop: CASSRSGQETQYF. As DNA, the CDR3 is TGTGCCAGCAGCCGTAGCGGCCAAGAGACCCAGTACTTC.

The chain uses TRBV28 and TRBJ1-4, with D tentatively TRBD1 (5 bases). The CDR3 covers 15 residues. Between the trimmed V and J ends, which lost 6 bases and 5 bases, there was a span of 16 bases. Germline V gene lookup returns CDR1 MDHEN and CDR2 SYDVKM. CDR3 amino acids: CASRTTGTQNEKLFF. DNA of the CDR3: TGTGCCAGCAGAACTACCGGGACCCAGAATGAAAAACTGTTTTTT.

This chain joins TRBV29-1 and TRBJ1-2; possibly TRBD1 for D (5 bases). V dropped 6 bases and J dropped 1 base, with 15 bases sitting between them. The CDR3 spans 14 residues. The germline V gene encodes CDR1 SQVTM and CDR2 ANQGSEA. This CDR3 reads CSVADGAVNYGYTF. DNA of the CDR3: TGCAGCGTGGCGGATGGGGCAGTTAACTATGGCTACACCTTC.

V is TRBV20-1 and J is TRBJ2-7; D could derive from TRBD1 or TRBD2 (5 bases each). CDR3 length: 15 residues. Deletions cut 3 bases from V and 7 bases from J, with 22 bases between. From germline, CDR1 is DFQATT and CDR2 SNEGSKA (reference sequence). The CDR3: CSASNSRGRENEQYF. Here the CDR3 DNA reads TGCAGTGCTAGTAATTCTCGGGGCAGGGAAAATGAGCAGTACTTC.

CDR3 in amino acids: CASSLGGWYNEQFF. Here the CDR3 DNA reads TGTGCCAGCAGCTTGGGAGGATGGTACAATGAGCAGTTCTTC. This rearrangement joins TRBV5-6 to TRBJ2-1; D unresolved. The CDR3 runs 14 residues. Germline V gene sequence: CDR1 SGHDT, CDR2 YYEEEE. With 0 bases removed from V and 4 bases from J, the gap between germline ends came to 8 bases.

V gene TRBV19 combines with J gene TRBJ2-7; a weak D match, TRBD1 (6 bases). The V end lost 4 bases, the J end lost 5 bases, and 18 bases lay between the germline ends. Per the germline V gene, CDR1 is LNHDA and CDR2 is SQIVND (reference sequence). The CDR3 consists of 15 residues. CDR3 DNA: TGTGCCAGTAGTACCCCCGGACAGAGAAGGCACGAGCAGTACTTC. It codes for CASSTPGQRRHEQYF.

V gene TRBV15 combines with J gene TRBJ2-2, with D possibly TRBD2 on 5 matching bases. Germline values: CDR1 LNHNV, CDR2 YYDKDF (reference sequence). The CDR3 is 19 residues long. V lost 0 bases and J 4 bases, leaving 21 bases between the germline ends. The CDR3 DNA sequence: TGTGCCACCAGCAGAGATCTAGGGCCGGGCCCGGCGGGCACCGGGGAGCTGTTTTTT. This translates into CATSRDLGPGPAGTGELFF.

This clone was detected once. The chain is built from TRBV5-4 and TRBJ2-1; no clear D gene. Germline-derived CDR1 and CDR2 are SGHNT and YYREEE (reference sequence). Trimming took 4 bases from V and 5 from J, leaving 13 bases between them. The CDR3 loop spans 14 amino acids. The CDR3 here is CASSIAVGNNEQFF. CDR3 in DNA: TGTGCCAGCAGCATTGCGGTGGGTAACAATGAGCAGTTCTTC.